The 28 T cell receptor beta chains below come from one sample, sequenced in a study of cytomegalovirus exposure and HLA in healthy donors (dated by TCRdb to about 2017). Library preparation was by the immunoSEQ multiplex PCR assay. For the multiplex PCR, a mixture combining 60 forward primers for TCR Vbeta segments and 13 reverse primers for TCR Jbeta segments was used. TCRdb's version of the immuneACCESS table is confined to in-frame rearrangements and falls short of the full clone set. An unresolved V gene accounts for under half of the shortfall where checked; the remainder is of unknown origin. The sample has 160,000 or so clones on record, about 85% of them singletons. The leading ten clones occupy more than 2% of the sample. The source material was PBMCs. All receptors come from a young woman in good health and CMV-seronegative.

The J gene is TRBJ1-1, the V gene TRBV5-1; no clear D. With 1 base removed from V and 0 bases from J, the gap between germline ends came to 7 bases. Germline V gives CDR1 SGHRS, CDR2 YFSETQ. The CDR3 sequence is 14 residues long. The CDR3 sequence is CASSLYYMNTEAFF. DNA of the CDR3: TGCGCCAGCAGCTTGTATTACATGAACACTGAAGCTTTCTTT.

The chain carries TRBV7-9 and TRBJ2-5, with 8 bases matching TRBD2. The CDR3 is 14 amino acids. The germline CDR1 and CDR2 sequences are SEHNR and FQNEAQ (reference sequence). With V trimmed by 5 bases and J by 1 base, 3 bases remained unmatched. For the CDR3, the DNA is TGTGCCAGCAGCCGCGGACTAGCCCAAGAGACCCAGTACTTC. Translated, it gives CASSRGLAQETQYF. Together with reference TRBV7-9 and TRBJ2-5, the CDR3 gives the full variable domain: DTGVSQNPRHKITKRGQNVTFRCDPISEHNRLYWYRQTLGQGPEFLTYFQNEAQLEKSRLLSDRFSAERPKGSFSTLEIQRTEQGDSAMYLCASSRGLAQETQYFGPGTRLLVL.

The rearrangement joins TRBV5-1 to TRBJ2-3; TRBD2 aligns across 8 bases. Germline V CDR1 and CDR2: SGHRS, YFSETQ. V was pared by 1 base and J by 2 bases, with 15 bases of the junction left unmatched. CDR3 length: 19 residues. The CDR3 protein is CASSLSGTSGDRFTDTQYF. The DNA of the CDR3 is TGCGCCAGCAGCTTGTCAGGAACTAGCGGAGACCGTTTCACAGATACGCAGTATTTT.

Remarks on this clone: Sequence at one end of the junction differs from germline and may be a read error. CDR3 coding DNA: TGTTCCAGCAGCCCAAGGACTAGCGGGGCTTCCTACGAGCAGTACTTC. Amino acids: CSSSPRTSGASYEQYF. The chain employs TRBV7-9 and TRBJ2-5; 12 bases map to TRBD2. TRBJ2-7 matches the DNA end more closely, so the J call is doubtful. Germline V gene lookup returns CDR1 SEHNR and CDR2 FQNEAQ (reference sequence). This CDR3 has 16 amino acids.

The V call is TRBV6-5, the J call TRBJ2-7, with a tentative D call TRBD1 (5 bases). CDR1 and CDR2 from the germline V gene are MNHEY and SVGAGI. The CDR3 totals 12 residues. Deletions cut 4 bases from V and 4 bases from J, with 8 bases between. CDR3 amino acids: CASSSGWYEQYF. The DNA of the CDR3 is TGTGCCAGCAGTTCAGGGTGGTACGAGCAGTACTTC.

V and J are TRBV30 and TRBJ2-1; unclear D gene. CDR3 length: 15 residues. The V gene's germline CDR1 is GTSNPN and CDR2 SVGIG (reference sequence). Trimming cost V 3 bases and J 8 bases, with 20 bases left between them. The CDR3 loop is CAWSHSYKLHHEQFF. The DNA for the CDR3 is TGTGCCTGGAGCCACTCGTATAAGTTGCACCATGAGCAGTTCTTC. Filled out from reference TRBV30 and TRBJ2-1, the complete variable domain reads SQTIHQWPATLVQPVGSPLSLECTVEGTSNPNLYWYRQAAGRGLQLLFYSVGIGQISSEVPQNLSASRPQDRQFILSSKKLLLSDSGFYLCAWSHSYKLHHEQFFGPGTRLTVL.

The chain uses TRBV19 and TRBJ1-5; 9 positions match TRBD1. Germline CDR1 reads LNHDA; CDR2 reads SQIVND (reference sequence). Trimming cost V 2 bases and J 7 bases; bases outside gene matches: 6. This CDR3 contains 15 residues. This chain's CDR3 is CASSILGTGIQPQHF. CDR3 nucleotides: TGTGCCAGTAGTATATTGGGGACAGGGATCCAGCCCCAGCATTTT.

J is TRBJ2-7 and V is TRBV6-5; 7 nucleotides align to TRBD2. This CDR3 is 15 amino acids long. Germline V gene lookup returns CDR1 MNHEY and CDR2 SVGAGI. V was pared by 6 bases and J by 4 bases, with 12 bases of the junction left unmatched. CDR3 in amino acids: CASSYAVAGVYEQYF. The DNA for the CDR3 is TGTGCCAGCAGCTATGCCGTCGCGGGGGTATACGAGCAGTACTTC.

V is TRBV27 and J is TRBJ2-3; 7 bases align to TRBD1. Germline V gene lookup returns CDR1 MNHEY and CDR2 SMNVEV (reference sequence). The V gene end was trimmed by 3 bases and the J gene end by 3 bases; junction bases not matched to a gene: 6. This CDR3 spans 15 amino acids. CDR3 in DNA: TGTGCCAGCAGTTTCCGGACAGGCTCAACAGATACGCAGTATTTT. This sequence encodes CASSFRTGSTDTQYF.

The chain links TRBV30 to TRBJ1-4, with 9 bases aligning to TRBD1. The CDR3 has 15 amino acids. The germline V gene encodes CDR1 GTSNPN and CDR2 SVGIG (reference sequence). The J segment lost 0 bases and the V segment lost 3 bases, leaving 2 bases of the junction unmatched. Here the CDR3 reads CAWRTGGATNEKLFF. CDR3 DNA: TGTGCCTGGAGGACAGGGGGAGCAACTAATGAAAAACTGTTTTTT.

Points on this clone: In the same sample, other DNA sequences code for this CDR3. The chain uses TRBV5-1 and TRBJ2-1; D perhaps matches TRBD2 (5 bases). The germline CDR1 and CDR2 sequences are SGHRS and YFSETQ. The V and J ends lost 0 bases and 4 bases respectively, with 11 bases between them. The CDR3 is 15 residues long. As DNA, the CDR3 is TGCGCCAGCAGCTTGGGGCTAGCAGGTTACAATGAGCAGTTCTTC. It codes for CASSLGLAGYNEQFF.

The CDR3 reads CSEGLTQETQYF. For the CDR3, the DNA is TGCAGCGAAGGACTGACTCAAGAGACCCAGTACTTC. The V and J genes are TRBV29-1 and TRBJ2-5; a possible D gene is TRBD2 (5 bases). The CDR3 runs to 12 residues. The V gene lost 7 bases and the J gene lost 2 bases, with 11 bases spanning the gap. Germline CDR1 SQVTM, CDR2 ANQGSEA.

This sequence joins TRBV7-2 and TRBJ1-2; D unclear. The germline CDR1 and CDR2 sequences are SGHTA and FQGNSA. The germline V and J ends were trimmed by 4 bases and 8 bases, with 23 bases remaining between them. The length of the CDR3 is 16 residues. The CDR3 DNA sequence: TGTGCCAGCAGCTATACCGGGATCCTCGCGCTTATCGGCTACACCTTC. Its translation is CASSYTGILALIGYTF.

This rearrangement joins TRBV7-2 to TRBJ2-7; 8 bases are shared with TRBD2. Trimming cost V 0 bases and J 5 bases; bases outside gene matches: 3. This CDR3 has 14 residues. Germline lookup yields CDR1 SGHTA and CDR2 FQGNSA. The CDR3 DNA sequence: TGTGCCAGCAGCTTAGCCCGGGAGGGACACGAGCAGTACTTC. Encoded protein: CASSLAREGHEQYF.

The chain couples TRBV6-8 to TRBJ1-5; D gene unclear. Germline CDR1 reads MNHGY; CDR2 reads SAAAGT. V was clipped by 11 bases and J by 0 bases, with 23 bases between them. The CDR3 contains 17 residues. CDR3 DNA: TGTGCCCCCGCGGACGGGAGCCCGGGTAATAGCAATCAGCCCCAGCATTTT. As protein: CAPADGSPGNSNQPQHF.

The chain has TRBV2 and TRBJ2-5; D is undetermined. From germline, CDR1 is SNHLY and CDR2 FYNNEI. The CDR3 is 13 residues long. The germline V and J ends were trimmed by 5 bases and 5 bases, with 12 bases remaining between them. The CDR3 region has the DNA TGTGCCAGCAGTCGTCCTCTGAGGGAGACCCAGTACTTC. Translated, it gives CASSRPLRETQYF.

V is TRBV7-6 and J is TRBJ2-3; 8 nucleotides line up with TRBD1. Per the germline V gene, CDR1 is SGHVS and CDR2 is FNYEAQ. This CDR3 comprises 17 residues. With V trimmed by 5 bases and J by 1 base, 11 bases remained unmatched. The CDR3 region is CASSNTRPGGGTDTQYF. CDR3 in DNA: TGTGCCAGCAGCAACACGCGGCCAGGGGGCGGCACAGATACGCAGTATTTT.

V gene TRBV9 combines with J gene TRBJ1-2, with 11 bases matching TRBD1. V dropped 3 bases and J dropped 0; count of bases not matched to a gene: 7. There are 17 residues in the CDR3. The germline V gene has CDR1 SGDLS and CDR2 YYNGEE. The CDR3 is CASSAGDRGFANYGYTF. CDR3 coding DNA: TGTGCCAGCAGCGCCGGGGACAGGGGGTTCGCTAACTATGGCTACACCTTC.

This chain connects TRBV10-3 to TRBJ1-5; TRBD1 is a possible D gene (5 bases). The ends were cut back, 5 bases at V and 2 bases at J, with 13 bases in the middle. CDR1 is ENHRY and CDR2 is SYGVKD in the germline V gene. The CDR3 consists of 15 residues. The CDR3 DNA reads TGTGCCATCAGTCGGGGGGTCGCGGGCAATCAGCCCCAGCATTTT. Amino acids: CAISRGVAGNQPQHF.

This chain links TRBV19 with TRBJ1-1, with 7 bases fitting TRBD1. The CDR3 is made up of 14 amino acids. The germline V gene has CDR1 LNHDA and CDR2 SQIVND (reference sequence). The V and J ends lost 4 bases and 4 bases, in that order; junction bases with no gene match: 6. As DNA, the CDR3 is TGTGCCAGTAGTAACAGGGGTCTGGGCACTGAAGCTTTCTTT. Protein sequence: CASSNRGLGTEAFF.

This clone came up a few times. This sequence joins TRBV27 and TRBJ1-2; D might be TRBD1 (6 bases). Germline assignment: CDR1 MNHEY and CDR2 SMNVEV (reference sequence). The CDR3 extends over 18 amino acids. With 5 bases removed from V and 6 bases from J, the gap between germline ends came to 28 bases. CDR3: CASSPDPWGGDRLDGYTF. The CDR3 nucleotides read TGTGCCAGCAGTCCTGACCCATGGGGGGGCGATAGGTTAGATGGCTACACCTTC.

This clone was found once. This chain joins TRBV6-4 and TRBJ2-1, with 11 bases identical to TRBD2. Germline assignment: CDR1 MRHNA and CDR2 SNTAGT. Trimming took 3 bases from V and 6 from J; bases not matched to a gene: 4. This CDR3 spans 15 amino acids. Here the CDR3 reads CASSEVAGGGNEQFF. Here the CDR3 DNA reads TGTGCCAGCAGTGAGGTAGCGGGAGGGGGCAATGAGCAGTTCTTC.

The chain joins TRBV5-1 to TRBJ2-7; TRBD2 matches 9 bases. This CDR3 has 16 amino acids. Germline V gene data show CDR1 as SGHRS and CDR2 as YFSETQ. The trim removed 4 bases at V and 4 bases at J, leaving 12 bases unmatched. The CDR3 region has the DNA TGCGCCAGCAGCGCCTCTAGCGGGAATGGGTTATACGAGCAGTACTTC. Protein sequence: CASSASSGNGLYEQYF. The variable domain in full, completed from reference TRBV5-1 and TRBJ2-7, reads KAGVTQTPRYLIKTRGQQVTLSCSPISGHRSVSWYQQTPGQGLQFLFEYFSETQRNKGNFPGRFSGRQFSNSRSEMNVSTLELGDSALYLCASSASSGNGLYEQYFGPGTRLTVT.

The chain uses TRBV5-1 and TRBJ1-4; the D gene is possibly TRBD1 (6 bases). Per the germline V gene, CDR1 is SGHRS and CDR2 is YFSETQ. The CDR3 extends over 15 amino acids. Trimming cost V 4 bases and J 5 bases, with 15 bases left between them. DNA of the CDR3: TGCGCCAGCAGCGCCTGGACAGACAAAAATGAAAAACTGTTTTTT. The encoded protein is CASSAWTDKNEKLFF.

The CDR3 nucleotides read TGTGCCAGTAGTATATGGCAGGGAGGTCAGCCCCAGCATTTT. Translated: CASSIWQGGQPQHF. The V call is TRBV19, the J call TRBJ1-5, with a tentative D call TRBD1 (5 bases). Trimming took off 2 bases at V and 6 bases at J, with 11 bases between the two ends. This CDR3 comprises 14 residues. Germline V gives CDR1 LNHDA, CDR2 SQIVND (reference sequence). Together with reference TRBV19 and TRBJ1-5, the CDR3 gives the full variable domain: DGGITQSPKYLFRKEGQNVTLSCEQNLNHDAMYWYRQDPGQGLRLIYYSQIVNDFQKGDIAEGYSVSREKKESFPLTVTSAQKNPTAFYLCASSIWQGGQPQHFGDGTRLSIL.

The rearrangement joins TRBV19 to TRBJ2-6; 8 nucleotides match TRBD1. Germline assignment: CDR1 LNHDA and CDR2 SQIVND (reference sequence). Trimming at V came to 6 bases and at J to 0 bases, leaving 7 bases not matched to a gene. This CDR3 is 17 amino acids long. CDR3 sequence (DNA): TGTGCCAGTAGGCGGACAGGGTCGACCTCTGGGGCCAACGTCCTGACTTTC. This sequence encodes CASRRTGSTSGANVLTF.

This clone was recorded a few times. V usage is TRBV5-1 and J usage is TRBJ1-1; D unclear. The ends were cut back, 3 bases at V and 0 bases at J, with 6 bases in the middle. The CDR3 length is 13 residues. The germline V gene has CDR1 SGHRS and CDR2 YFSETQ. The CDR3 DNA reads TGCGCCAGCAGCTCGCAGGTGAACACTGAAGCTTTCTTT. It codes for CASSSQVNTEAFF.

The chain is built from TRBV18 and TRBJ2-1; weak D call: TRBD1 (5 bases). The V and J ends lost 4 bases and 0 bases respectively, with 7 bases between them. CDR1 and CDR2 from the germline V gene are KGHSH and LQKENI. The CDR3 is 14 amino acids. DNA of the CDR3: TGTGCCAGCTCACAGGGGCGCTCCTACAATGAGCAGTTCTTC. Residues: CASSQGRSYNEQFF.